This T cell receptor (beta chain) is from a study of cytomegalovirus exposure and HLA in healthy donors. At the level of the study: Most donors, roughly 82% of approximately 400 genotyped, fell in the Caucasian-associated ancestry cluster. General observations from the study: The majority of TCR sequences were rare, yet some public TCRs appeared in many donors. Reports indicated that the classifier achieved high specificity and sensitivity in diagnosing cytomegalovirus status.

From germline, CDR1 is SEHNR and CDR2 FQNEAQ (reference sequence). Trimming stripped 2 bases from V and 1 base from J, with 8 bases between. The CDR3 covers 15 residues. With 60 Vbeta and 13 Jbeta primers, the PCR was carried out. The authors' processing: Later, an analysis found 75 million to 90 million unique TCR beta chains, and around 12 million of these were shared. TCRdb keeps only in-frame clones here, not all; method: immunoSEQ multiplex PCR. D and trimming were read from the DNA, whereas the V and J calls and clone size are those reported in that table. The repertoire holds roughly 200,000 clones, with 79% as singletons. With respect to this clone: The antigen is undetermined.

The chain combines TRBV7-9 with TRBJ2-2; TRBD1 might be the D (6 bases). The sample was PBMCs. This TCR was recovered from a woman between 40 and 55 years old in good health and CMV-seronegative. CDR3 in amino acids: CASSLTTGNTGELFF. CDR3 nucleotide sequence: TGTGCCAGCAGCTTAACGACAGGGAACACCGGGGAGCTGTTTTTT.